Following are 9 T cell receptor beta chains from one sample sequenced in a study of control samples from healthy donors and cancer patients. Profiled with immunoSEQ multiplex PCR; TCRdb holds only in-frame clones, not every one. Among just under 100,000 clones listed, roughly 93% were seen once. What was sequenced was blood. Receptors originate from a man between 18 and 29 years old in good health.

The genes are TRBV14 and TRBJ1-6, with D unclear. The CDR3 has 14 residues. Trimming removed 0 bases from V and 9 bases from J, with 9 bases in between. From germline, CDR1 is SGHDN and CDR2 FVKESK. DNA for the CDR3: TGTGCCAGCAGCCAAGAAGCGGGGATTTCACCCCTCCACTTT. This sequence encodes CASSQEAGISPLHF.

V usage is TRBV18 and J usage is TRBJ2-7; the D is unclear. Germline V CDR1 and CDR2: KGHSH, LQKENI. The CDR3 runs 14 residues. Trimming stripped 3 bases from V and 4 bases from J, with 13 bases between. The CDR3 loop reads CASSPGLDRYEQYF. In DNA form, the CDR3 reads TGTGCCAGCTCACCGGGCCTAGATCGGTACGAGCAGTACTTC.

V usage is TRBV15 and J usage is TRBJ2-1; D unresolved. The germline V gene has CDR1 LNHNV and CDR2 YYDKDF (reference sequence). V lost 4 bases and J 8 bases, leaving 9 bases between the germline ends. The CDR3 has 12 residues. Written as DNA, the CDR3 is TGTGCCACCAGCATATCTTTGGATGAGCAGTTCTTC. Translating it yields CATSISLDEQFF.

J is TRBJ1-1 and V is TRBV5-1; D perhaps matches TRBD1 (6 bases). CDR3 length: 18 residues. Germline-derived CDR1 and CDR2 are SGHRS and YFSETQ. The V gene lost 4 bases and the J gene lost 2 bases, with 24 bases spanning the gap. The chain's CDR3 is CASSAGWEQGWGNTEAFF. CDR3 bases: TGCGCCAGCAGCGCCGGGTGGGAACAGGGTTGGGGCAACACTGAAGCTTTCTTT.

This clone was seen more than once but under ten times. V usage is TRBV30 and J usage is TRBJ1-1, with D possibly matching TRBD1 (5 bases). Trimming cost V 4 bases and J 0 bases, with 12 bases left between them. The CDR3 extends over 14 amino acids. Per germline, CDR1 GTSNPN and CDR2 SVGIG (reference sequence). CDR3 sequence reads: CAWNAGLMNTEAFF. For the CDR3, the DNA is TGTGCCTGGAACGCAGGGTTAATGAACACTGAAGCTTTCTTT.

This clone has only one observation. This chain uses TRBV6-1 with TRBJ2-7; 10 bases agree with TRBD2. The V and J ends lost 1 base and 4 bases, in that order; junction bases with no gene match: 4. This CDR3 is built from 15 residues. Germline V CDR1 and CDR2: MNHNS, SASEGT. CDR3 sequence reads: CASSEESSGSYEQYF. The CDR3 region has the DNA TGTGCCAGCAGTGAAGAATCTAGCGGGAGTTACGAGCAGTACTTC.

CDR3 coding DNA: TGCGCCAGCAGCCAAACTGCGGCCCGGGACCCCCTTGAGGGCTACACCTTC. This translates into CASSQTAARDPLEGYTF. This chain links TRBV4-3 with TRBJ1-2, with D possibly being TRBD1 (5 bases). CDR1 and CDR2 (germline): LGHNA, YSLEER. V was cut by 2 bases and J by 8 bases, with 24 bases left in between. This CDR3 comprises 17 residues.

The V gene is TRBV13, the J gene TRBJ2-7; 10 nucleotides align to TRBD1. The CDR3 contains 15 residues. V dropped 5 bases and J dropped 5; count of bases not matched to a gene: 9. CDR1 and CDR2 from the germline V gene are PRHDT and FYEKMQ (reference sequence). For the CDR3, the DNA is TGTGCCAGCAGCGAACCGGGACAGGGGCTCCACGAGCAGTACTTC. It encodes CASSEPGQGLHEQYF. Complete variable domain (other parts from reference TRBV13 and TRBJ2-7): AAGVIQSPRHLIKEKRETATLKCYPIPRHDTVYWYQQGPGQDPQFLISFYEKMQSDKGSIPDRFSAQQFSDYHSELNMSSLELGDSALYFCASSEPGQGLHEQYFGPGTRLTVT.

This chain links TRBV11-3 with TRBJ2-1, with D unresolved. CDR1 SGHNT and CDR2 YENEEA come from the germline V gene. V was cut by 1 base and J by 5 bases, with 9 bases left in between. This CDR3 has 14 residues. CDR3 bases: TGTGCCAGCAGCTTAGTGGGCGAAGACAATGAGCAGTTCTTC. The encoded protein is CASSLVGEDNEQFF.